The next 18 T cell receptor beta chains were all read from a single sample in a study of shared clonotypes between healthy human individuals. TCRdb keeps only in-frame clones here, not all; method: immunoSEQ multiplex PCR. Of some 2,000,000 clones listed, more than 90% are singletons. Sequencing was carried out using naive CD4+ T cells sorted from blood. Noted subset: CD45RA+ positively selected. The receptors here all came from a young man in good health.

The rearrangement links TRBV7-2 to TRBJ2-5, with unresolved D. Germline-derived CDR1 and CDR2 are SGHTA and FQGNSA. V was shortened by 0 bases and J by 5 bases, with 10 bases between the two germline ends. CDR3 length: 14 residues. This CDR3 is CASSLAPIMETQYF. CDR3 bases: TGTGCCAGCAGCTTAGCGCCCATTATGGAGACCCAGTACTTC.

The gene calls are TRBV4-2 and TRBJ1-4; no clear D gene. The CDR3 is made up of 17 amino acids. Germline V gene lookup returns CDR1 LGHNA and CDR2 YNFKEQ. V lost 0 bases and J 1 base, leaving 12 bases between the germline ends. The CDR3 loop is CASSQDDWGITNEKLFF. The DNA of the CDR3 is TGTGCCAGCAGCCAAGACGATTGGGGTATAACTAATGAAAAACTGTTTTTT.

This chain joins TRBV6-5 and TRBJ1-5; no definite D call. Trimming removed 4 bases from V and 0 bases from J, with 10 bases in between. Per the germline V gene, CDR1 is MNHEY and CDR2 is SVGAGI. This CDR3 comprises 15 residues. For the CDR3, the DNA is TGTGCCAGCAGTTTAACACCTTATAGCAATCAGCCCCAGCATTTT. It specifies CASSLTPYSNQPQHF.

V usage is TRBV29-1 and J usage is TRBJ1-1; unclear D gene. CDR1 SQVTM and CDR2 ANQGSEA come from the germline V gene. The length of the CDR3 is 12 residues. V was cut by 7 bases and J by 1 base, with 10 bases left in between. The CDR3 sequence: CSASDGNTEAFF. CDR3 sequence (DNA): TGCAGCGCCTCCGACGGGAACACTGAAGCTTTCTTT.

The chain uses TRBV6-6 and TRBJ2-7, with 12 bases aligning to TRBD2. The CDR3 loop spans 13 amino acids. V gave up 5 bases and J gave up 12 bases; unmatched junction bases: 8. CDR1 and CDR2 (germline): MNHNY, SVGAGI (reference sequence). The CDR3 bases are TGTGCCAGCAGTCCCGGACTAGCGGGAAGGGTGTACTTC. Its translation: CASSPGLAGRVYF.

This clone is a singleton in its sample. The CDR3 nucleotides are TGTGCCAGCAGCGCCCGGACAGAGGCAGGAGGCTACACCTTC. Its protein is CASSARTEAGGYTF. The chain has TRBV2 and TRBJ1-2; maybe TRBD1 (6 bases). Germline loops: CDR1 SNHLY, CDR2 FYNNEI. The CDR3 extends over 14 amino acids. V lost 6 bases, J lost 8 bases, and 19 bases lay in between. Supplemented by reference TRBV2 and TRBJ1-2, the full variable domain reads EPEVTQTPSHQVTQMGQEVILRCVPISNHLYFYWYRQILGQKVEFLVSFYNNEISEKSEIFDDQFSVERPDGSNFTLKIRSTKLEDSAMYFCASSARTEAGGYTFGSGTRLTVV.

The chain links TRBV14 to TRBJ2-7; the D gene is possibly TRBD1 (5 bases). Trimming left V 0 bases short and J 2 bases short, with 11 bases between. The CDR3 consists of 15 residues. The germline CDR1 and CDR2 sequences are SGHDN and FVKESK. The CDR3 is CASSQETLGPYEQYF. The DNA of the CDR3 is TGTGCCAGCAGCCAAGAGACCCTGGGGCCCTACGAGCAGTACTTC.

The chain uses TRBV4-2 and TRBJ2-1, with 7 bases fitting TRBD2. Trimming removed 4 bases from V and 3 bases from J; junction bases left unmatched: 3. The CDR3 totals 14 residues. Germline CDR1 and CDR2: LGHNA and YNFKEQ. The CDR3 spells CASSPTSSYNEQFF. The CDR3 bases are TGTGCCAGCAGCCCGACTAGCAGCTACAATGAGCAGTTCTTC.

The chain carries TRBV27 and TRBJ1-1, with D possibly being TRBD1 (6 bases). CDR3 length: 14 amino acids. CDR1 MNHEY and CDR2 SMNVEV come from the germline V gene (reference sequence). Trimming took 8 bases from V and 1 from J, leaving 14 bases between them. This chain's CDR3 is CASSWGPGNTEAFF. The CDR3 DNA reads as TGTGCCAGCTCCTGGGGGCCCGGGAACACTGAAGCTTTCTTT.

The chain is built from TRBV4-1 and TRBJ2-7; D might be TRBD1 or TRBD2, each matching 5 bases. The V gene's germline CDR1 is MGHRA and CDR2 YSYEKL. The V end was cut by 8 bases, the J end by 5 bases, with 16 bases between. The CDR3 extends over 13 amino acids. CDR3 loop: CASRDALGHEQYF. The CDR3 DNA sequence: TGCGCCAGCCGGGACGCCCTAGGCCACGAGCAGTACTTC.

The chain recombines TRBV7-9 with TRBJ2-7; 7 bases align to TRBD2. Germline-derived CDR1 and CDR2 are SEHNR and FQNEAQ (reference sequence). The CDR3 spans 15 residues. Unmatched junction bases numbered 10, after V lost 7 bases and J lost 1 base. The CDR3 DNA is TGTGCCAGCACCTCGATGAGGGGAGGGTCCTACGAGCAGTACTTC. It encodes CASTSMRGGSYEQYF.

This chain connects TRBV10-1 to TRBJ2-7, with 7 bases aligning to TRBD2. Germline V CDR1 and CDR2: WNHNN, SYGVQD (reference sequence). The V segment lost 10 bases and the J segment 4 bases; nucleotides outside the gene matches: 10. The CDR3 covers 13 residues. The CDR3 DNA sequence: TGCGCCACCACAACTAGCGTCGAATACGAGCAGTACTTC. It translates to CATTTSVEYEQYF.

V gene TRBV2 combines with J gene TRBJ1-3; the D gene is possibly TRBD1 (6 bases). The V gene lost 11 bases and the J gene lost 4 bases, with 15 bases spanning the gap. CDR1 is SNHLY, CDR2 FYNNEI, per germline. This CDR3 comprises 13 residues. CDR3 in DNA: TGTGCCTGGGGGGGCTCCGGAGGAAACACCATATATTTT. Its protein product is CAWGGSGGNTIYF. Drawing the rest from reference TRBV2 and TRBJ1-3, the complete variable domain is EPEVTQTPSHQVTQMGQEVILRCVPISNHLYFYWYRQILGQKVEFLVSFYNNEISEKSEIFDDQFSVERPDGSNFTLKIRSTKLEDSAMYFCAWGGSGGNTIYFGEGSWLTVV.

For this clone: Other nucleotide sequences in the sample specify the same CDR3. The rearrangement uses TRBV6-5 and TRBJ1-4; TRBD1 agrees at 7 bases. V lost 6 bases and J lost 2; bases outside the gene matches: 0. This CDR3 region has 13 residues. The germline V gene has CDR1 MNHEY and CDR2 SVGAGI. The CDR3 region has the DNA TGTGCCAGCAGCAGGGGGACTAATGAAAAACTGTTTTTT. Translation gives CASSRGTNEKLFF.

This chain connects TRBV7-9 to TRBJ2-3; no reliable D call. CDR1 is SEHNR and CDR2 is FQNEAQ in the germline V gene (reference sequence). V was trimmed by 5 bases and J by 5 bases, leaving 8 bases between them. This CDR3 is 12 amino acids long. The CDR3 coding sequence is TGTGCCAGCAGCCTACATGGAGATACGCAGTATTTT. Encoded protein: CASSLHGDTQYF.

The V call is TRBV14, the J call TRBJ2-7; D is possibly TRBD1 (6 bases). The ends were cut back, 2 bases at V and 7 bases at J, with 21 bases in the middle. Germline CDR1 reads SGHDN; CDR2 reads FVKESK. The CDR3 covers 16 residues. The CDR3 protein is CASSQPGRGGVLEQYF. CDR3 bases: TGTGCCAGCAGCCAACCCGGACGTGGGGGCGTATTAGAGCAGTACTTC.

V is TRBV9 and J is TRBJ2-3; 8 bases fit TRBD1. The length of the CDR3 is 18 residues. J was trimmed by 1 base and V by 2 bases; bases with no gene match: 12. Germline assignment: CDR1 SGDLS and CDR2 YYNGEE. CDR3 residues: CASSVSTGDVLRTDTQYF. The DNA of the CDR3 is TGTGCCAGCAGCGTTTCGACAGGGGATGTTCTCCGCACAGATACGCAGTATTTT.

This chain joins TRBV10-2 and TRBJ2-7, with 10 bases matching TRBD1. The germline V gene encodes CDR1 WSHSY and CDR2 SAAADI. The junction had 4 bases not matched to a gene; V was cut back by 6 bases and J by 2 bases. This CDR3 contains 14 residues. The chain's CDR3 is CASSGQGGTYEQYF. CDR3 sequence (DNA): TGCGCCAGCAGCGGACAGGGGGGAACCTACGAGCAGTACTTC.